A selection of T cell receptor beta chains follows, all from one sample in a study of T cell responses to AZD1222 COVID-19 vaccine. Some clones are missing from TCRdb's copy, which holds only in-frame ones; the method was immunoSEQ multiplex PCR. The table records 150,000 or so clones, 94% of them present only once. Source: peripheral blood, taken 28 days after the second AZD1222 dose. The receptors originated from an adult who received the AZD1222 COVID-19 vaccine. The CDR3 runs from the conserved cysteine through the conserved F or W. A D gene is named only where the DNA matches it firmly. Part of the rows lack a size; the others show once, few, many or a class for expanded clones.

clone_size,cdr3_length,j_call,d_call,v_call,cdr3_nt,cdr3_aa
.,13,TRBJ1-5,TRBD1,TRBV19,TGTGCCAGTAAGGACAGGTGGAATCAGCCCCAGCATTTT,CASKDRWNQPQHF
.,15,TRBJ1-2,TRBD1,TRBV4-1,TGCGCCAGCAGCAACCCGGGACAGGGTAAATATGGCTACACCTTC,CASSNPGQGKYGYTF
.,13,TRBJ2-7,.,TRBV27,TGTGCCAGCAGTTTGGTTTGGGGTTTCGAGCAGTACTTC,CASSLVWGFEQYF
once,13,TRBJ2-7,.,TRBV19,TGTGCCAGTAGGGAACAGCACTCCTACGAGCAGTACTTC,CASREQHSYEQYF
.,14,TRBJ1-6,.,TRBV5-4,TGTGCCAGCAGCCTGGGGCTAGGGGATTCACCCCTCCACTTT,CASSLGLGDSPLHF
.,12,TRBJ1-3,.,TRBV28,TGTGCCAGCAGTTTATCTGGGGACACCATATATTTT,CASSLSGDTIYF
once,16,TRBJ1-5,TRBD1,TRBV23-1,TGCGCCCCCCCTCGCCAGGGGGCCCTAAGCAATCAGCCCCAGCATTTT,CAPPRQGALSNQPQHF
.,15,TRBJ2-4,TRBD2,TRBV9,TGTGCCAGCAGCTTCGGGGGGGAAGCCAAAAACATTCAGTACTTC,CASSFGGEAKNIQYF
.,16,TRBJ2-7,.,TRBV21-1,TGTGCCAGCAGCAACGGGACTAGCGGACTACTCTACGAGCAGTACTTC,CASSNGTSGLLYEQYF
.,15,TRBJ1-2,.,TRBV20-1,TGCAGTGCTAGTCGGCAGGGGAACCCTAACTATGGCTACACCTTC,CSASRQGNPNYGYTF
.,16,TRBJ1-3,.,TRBV7-9,TGTGCCAGCAGCCCAAAACCAGGCAGCTCTGGAAACACCATATATTTT,CASSPKPGSSGNTIYF
.,16,TRBJ2-1,TRBD2,TRBV19,TGTGCCAGTAGTCCCCGGTCGGCTAGCGGATACAATGAGCAGTTCTTC,CASSPRSASGYNEQFF
.,15,TRBJ2-7,.,TRBV15,TGTGCCACCAGCAGAGGTGGCGAAGGGGCCTACGAGCAGTACTTC,CATSRGGEGAYEQYF
.,14,TRBJ1-5,.,TRBV6-1,TGTGCCAGCAGTGAACAGACTTTCAATCAGCCCCAGCATTTT,CASSEQTFNQPQHF
.,13,TRBJ2-7,.,TRBV6-2/TRBV6-3,TGTGCCAGCAGTTACTCCCGACCACACGAGCAGTACTTC,CASSYSRPHEQYF
.,15,TRBJ2-1,.,TRBV4-1,TGCGCCAGCAGCCAAGAGTGGGTAGTCTACAATGAGCAGTTCTTC,CASSQEWVVYNEQFF
.,16,TRBJ1-3,TRBD1,TRBV18,TGTGCCAGCTCACAGCAGGGGGTCGGCTCTGGAAACACCATATATTTT,CASSQQGVGSGNTIYF
.,17,TRBJ2-2,.,TRBV7-3,TGTGCCAGCAGCTTCACTGAGACTGACACGAACACCGGGGAGCTGTTTTTT,CASSFTETDTNTGELFF
.,14,TRBJ2-7,TRBD1,TRBV29-1,TGCAGCGTGGCTCCGGGACAGCACACCTACGAGCAGTACTTC,CSVAPGQHTYEQYF
.,12,TRBJ1-1,.,TRBV28,TGTGCCAGCAGGACAGAACACACTGAAGCTTTCTTT,CASRTEHTEAFF
.,12,TRBJ2-1,.,TRBV29-1,TGCAGCGTTGTTCTACAAGGGAATGAGCAGTTCTTC,CSVVLQGNEQFF
.,14,TRBJ2-3,.,TRBV27,TGTGCCACCCTCGACTGGGGTCTCACAGATACGCAGTATTTT,CATLDWGLTDTQYF
.,13,TRBJ2-2,.,TRBV12-3/TRBV12-4,TGTGCCAGCGAGTGGGGGGGGCGCGGGGAGCTGTTTTTT,CASEWGGRGELFF
.,13,TRBJ1-5,.,TRBV28,TGTGCCAGCAGTTTACCGGGGGCGCAGCCCCAGCATTTT,CASSLPGAQPQHF
once,13,TRBJ2-7,.,TRBV6-5,TGTGCCAGCTTAGTTCCAGTTGGGGCCGAGCAGTACTTC,CASLVPVGAEQYF
.,15,TRBJ2-7,TRBD2,TRBV6-6,TGTGCCAGCAGTAATACCGGGACTAGCCGCTACGAGCAGTACTTC,CASSNTGTSRYEQYF
.,11,TRBJ2-1,.,TRBV29-1,TGCAGCGTTAGGGGGTACAATGAGCAGTTCTTC,CSVRGYNEQFF
.,14,TRBJ1-2,.,TRBV7-9,TGTGCCAGCAGCTTCCTTCCGGCCAACTATGGCTACACCTTC,CASSFLPANYGYTF
.,13,TRBJ1-1,.,TRBV27,TGTGCCAGCAGTTCCACCGGGACCCCGAAAGCTTTCTTT,CASSSTGTPKAFF
.,11,TRBJ1-2,.,TRBV12-3/TRBV12-4,TGTGCCAGCAGTTCCGGGGGTGGCTACACCTTC,CASSSGGGYTF
.,15,TRBJ2-7,.,TRBV27,TGTGCCAGCAGTTTCGGAGGGGTTCCCACCCCCGAGCAGTACTTC,CASSFGGVPTPEQYF
few,15,TRBJ1-1,.,TRBV13,TGTGCCAGCAGCTTATTCCCCCCAGAGGGCACTGAAGCTTTCTTT,CASSLFPPEGTEAFF